This TCR beta chain was identified during a study of blood T cells in healthy people across ages. Overall study findings and caveats: Naive CD4+ cell counts and diversity both ran higher in long-lived than in aged donors.

There are a few counts of this clonotype. Antigen unknown. Combining a sample-barcoded 5' primer with a J-beta primer mix, a second PCR ran for roughly 6 to 12 cycles. TCRdb re-called the 5' RACE reads with MiXCR, one entry per CDR3 protein. The data contain hundreds of thousands of distinct CDR3 sequences, 25% to 35% of them singletons. Each sample gave at least 6 million isolated PBMCs. There are 16 residues in the CDR3. J gave up 3 bases and V 4 bases, and 10 bases lay outside the gene matches. Germline V gene sequence: CDR1 LGHDT, CDR2 YNNKEL (reference sequence). The sequence was collected from an elderly woman in good health. The V and J genes are TRBV3-1 and TRBJ2-7, with 9 bases that match TRBD1. Specimen: blood. The CDR3, as DNA: TGTGCCAGCAGCCCCACCGCGGGGACAGGGTACTACGAGCAGTACTTC. Translation gives CASSPTAGTGYYEQYF.